This TCR beta chain emerged from a study of metastatic and nonmetastatic thyroid tumors. TCRdb reanalyzed the PCR reads via MiXCR. The sample shows about 59,000 clones, just under 30% of them seen only once. Nobody among the patients had been given any treatment before thyroid surgery. The J segment lost 7 bases and the V segment lost 4 bases, leaving 9 bases of the junction unmatched. Germline loops: CDR1 SGHRS, CDR2 YFSETQ. The length of the CDR3 is 15 residues. The sample consisted of blood. The chain joins TRBV5-1 to TRBJ1-5; TRBD1 matches at 9 bases. The clonotype originates from a female donor with papillary thyroid cancer or a benign thyroid nodule (not recorded which). Some clones in this sample may be carry-over from other donors' samples. CDR3 sequence (DNA): TGCGCCAGCAGCCAGGGGACAGGGAGAATGCAGCCCCAGCATTTT. As protein: CASSQGTGRMQPQHF.